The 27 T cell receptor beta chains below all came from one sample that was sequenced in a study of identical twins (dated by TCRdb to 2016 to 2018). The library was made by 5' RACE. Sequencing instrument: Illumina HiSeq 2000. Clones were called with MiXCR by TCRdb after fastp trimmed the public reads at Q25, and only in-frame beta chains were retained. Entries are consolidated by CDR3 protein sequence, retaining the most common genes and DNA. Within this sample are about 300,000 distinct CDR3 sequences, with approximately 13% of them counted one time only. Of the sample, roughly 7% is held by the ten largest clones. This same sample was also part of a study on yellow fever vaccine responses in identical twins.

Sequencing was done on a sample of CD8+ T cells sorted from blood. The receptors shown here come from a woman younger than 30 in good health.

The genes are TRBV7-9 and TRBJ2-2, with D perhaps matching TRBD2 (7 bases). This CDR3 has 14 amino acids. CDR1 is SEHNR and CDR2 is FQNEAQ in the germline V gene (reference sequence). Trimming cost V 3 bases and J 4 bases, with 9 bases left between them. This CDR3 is CASSFGGPTGELFF. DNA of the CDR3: TGTGCCAGCAGCTTCGGGGGGCCCACCGGGGAGCTGTTTTTT.

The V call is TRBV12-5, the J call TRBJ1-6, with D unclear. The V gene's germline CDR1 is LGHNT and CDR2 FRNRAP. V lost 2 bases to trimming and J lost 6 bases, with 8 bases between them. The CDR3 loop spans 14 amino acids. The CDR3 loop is CASGLSGPNSPLHF. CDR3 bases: TGTGCTAGTGGTTTGTCTGGGCCTAATTCACCCCTCCACTTT.

For the CDR3, the DNA is TGTGCCAGCAGTGCTTCGGGGGGCGCGGGAAACACCATATATTTT. Its translation is CASSASGGAGNTIYF. The genes are TRBV6-1 and TRBJ1-3; tentative D call: TRBD1 (6 bases). V was pared by 4 bases and J by 4 bases, with 14 bases between. CDR1 and CDR2 (germline): MNHNS, SASEGT. The CDR3 covers 15 residues.

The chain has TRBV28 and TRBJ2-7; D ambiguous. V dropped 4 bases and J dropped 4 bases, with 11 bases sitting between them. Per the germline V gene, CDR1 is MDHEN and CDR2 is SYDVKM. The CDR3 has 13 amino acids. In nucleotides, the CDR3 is TGTGCCAGCAGTTCCACGGATCGGTACGAGCAGTACTTC. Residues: CASSSTDRYEQYF.

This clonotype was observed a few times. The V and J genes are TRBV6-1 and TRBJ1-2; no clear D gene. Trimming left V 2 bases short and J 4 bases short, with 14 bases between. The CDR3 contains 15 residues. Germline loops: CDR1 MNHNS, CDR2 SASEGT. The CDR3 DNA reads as TGTGCCAGCAGTGAATGGCGAGGAGGCCTCTATGGCTACACCTTC. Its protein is CASSEWRGGLYGYTF.

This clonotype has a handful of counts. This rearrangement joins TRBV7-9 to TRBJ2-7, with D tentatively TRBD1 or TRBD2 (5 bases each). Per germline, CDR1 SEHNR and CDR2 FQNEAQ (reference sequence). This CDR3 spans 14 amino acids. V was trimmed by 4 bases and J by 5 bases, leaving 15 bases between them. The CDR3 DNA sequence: TGTGCCAGCAGCTACCGGGACGGCGGTGACGAGCAGTACTTC. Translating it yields CASSYRDGGDEQYF.

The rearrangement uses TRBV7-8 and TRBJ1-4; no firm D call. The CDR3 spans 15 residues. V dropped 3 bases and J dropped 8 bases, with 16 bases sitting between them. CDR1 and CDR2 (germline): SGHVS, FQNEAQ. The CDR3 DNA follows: TGTGCCAGCAGCTTCTTGGGAATTCCGGACGAAAAACTGTTTTTT. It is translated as CASSFLGIPDEKLFF. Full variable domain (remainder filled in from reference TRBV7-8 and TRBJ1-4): GAGVSQSPRYKVAKRGQDVALRCDPISGHVSLFWYQQALGQGPEFLTYFQNEAQLDKSGLPSDRFFAERPEGSVSTLKIQRTQQEDSAVYLCASSFLGIPDEKLFFGSGTQLSVL.

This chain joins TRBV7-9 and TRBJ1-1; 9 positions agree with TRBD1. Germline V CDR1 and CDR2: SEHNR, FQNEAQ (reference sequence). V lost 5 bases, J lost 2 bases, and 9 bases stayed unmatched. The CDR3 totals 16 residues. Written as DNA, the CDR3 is TGTGCCAGCAGCCCTGGACAGGGGTTGGTAAACACTGAAGCTTTCTTT. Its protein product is CASSPGQGLVNTEAFF.

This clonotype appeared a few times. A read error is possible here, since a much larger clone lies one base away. The CDR3 nucleotides are TGTGCCAGCAAAAGCTACGAGCAGTACTTC. Amino acids: CASKSYEQYF. This rearrangement joins TRBV6-2 or TRBV6-3 to TRBJ2-7; D unclear. V was pared by 7 bases and J by 3 bases, with 4 bases between. Germline V lookup: CDR1 MNHEY, CDR2 SVGEGT. This CDR3 contains 10 residues.

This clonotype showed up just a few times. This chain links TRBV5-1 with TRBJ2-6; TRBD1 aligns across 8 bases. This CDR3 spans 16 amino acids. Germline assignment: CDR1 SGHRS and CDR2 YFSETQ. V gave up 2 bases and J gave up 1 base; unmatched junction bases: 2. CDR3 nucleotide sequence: TGCGCCAGCAGCTTTCGGGACAGGTCTGGGGCCAACGTCCTGACTTTC. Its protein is CASSFRDRSGANVLTF. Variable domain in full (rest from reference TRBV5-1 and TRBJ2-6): KAGVTQTPRYLIKTRGQQVTLSCSPISGHRSVSWYQQTPGQGLQFLFEYFSETQRNKGNFPGRFSGRQFSNSRSEMNVSTLELGDSALYLCASSFRDRSGANVLTFGAGSRLTVL.

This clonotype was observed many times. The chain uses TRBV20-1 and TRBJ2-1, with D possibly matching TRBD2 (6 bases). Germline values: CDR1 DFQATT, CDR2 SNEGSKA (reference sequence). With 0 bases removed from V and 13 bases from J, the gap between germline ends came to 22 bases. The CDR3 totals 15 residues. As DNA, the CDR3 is TGCAGTGCTAGAGAAACTAGCAGAGAGCTTATTACCCAGTTCTTC. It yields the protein CSARETSRELITQFF.

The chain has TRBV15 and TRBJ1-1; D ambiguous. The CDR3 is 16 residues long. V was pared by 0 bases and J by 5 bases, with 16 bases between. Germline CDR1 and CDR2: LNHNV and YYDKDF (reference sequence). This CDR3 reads CATSRDGQDQETEAFF. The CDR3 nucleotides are TGTGCCACCAGCAGAGATGGTCAGGACCAGGAGACTGAAGCTTTCTTT.

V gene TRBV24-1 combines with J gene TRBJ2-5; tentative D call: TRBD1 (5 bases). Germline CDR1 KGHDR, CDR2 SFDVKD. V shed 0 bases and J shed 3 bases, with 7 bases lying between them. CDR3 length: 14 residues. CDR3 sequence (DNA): TGTGCCACCAGTGATTTGGGGGCAGAAGAGACCCAGTACTTC. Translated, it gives CATSDLGAEETQYF.

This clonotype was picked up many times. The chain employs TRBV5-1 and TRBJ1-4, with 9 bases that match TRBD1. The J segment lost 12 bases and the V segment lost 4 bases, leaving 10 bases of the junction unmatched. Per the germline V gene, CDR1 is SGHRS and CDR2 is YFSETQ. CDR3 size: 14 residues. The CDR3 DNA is TGCGCCAGCAGCCCCGGGACAGGGCTCGAGGAACTGTTTTTT. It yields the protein CASSPGTGLEELFF.

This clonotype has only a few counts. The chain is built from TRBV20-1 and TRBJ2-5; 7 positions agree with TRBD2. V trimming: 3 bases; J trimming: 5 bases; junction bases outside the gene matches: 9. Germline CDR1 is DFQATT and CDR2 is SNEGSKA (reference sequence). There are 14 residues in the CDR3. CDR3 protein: CSASSLARGETQYF. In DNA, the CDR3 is TGCAGTGCTAGCTCACTAGCGAGAGGGGAGACCCAGTACTTC.

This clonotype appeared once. DNA for the CDR3: TGTGCCAGCAGTGCCCAAACTGGTATTTGGGAGACCCAGTACTTC. It specifies CASSAQTGIWETQYF. The gene calls are TRBV28 and TRBJ2-5; D is ambiguous. CDR1 is MDHEN, CDR2 SYDVKM, per germline. V lost 5 bases and J 5 bases, leaving 18 bases between the germline ends. The CDR3 contains 15 residues.

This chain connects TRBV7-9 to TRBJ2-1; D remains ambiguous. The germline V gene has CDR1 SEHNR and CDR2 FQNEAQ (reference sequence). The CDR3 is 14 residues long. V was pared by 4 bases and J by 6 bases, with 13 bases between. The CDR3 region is CASSSDETGNEQFF. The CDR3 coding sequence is TGTGCCAGCAGCTCGGATGAGACCGGCAATGAGCAGTTCTTC.

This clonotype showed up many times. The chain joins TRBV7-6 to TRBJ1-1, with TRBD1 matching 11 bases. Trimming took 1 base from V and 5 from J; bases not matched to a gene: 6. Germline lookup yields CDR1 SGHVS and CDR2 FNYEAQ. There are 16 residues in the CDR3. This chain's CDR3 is CASSLDRDRGETEAFF. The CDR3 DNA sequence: TGTGCCAGCAGCTTAGATCGGGACAGGGGGGAGACTGAAGCTTTCTTT. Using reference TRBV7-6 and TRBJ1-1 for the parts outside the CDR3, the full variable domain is GAGVSQSPRYKVTKRGQDVALRCDPISGHVSLYWYRQALGQGPEFLTYFNYEAQQDKSGLPNDRFSAERPEGSISTLTIQRTEQRDSAMYRCASSLDRDRGETEAFFGQGTRLTVV.

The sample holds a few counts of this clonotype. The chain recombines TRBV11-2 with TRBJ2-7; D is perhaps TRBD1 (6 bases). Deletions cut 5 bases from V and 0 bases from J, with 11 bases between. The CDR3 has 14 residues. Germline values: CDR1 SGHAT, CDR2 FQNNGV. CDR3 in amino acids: CASSPSTGSYEQYV. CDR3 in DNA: TGTGCCAGCAGCCCTTCGACAGGCTCCTACGAGCAGTACGTC.

The CDR3 coding sequence is TGTGCCAGCAGCCAAGATCTGAGGGGCGGTCTTAGTATTTACGAGCAGTACTTC. Its protein is CASSQDLRGGLSIYEQYF. The V gene is TRBV3-1, the J gene TRBJ2-7; D is tentatively TRBD1 or TRBD2 (5 bases each). This CDR3 spans 18 amino acids. CDR1 and CDR2 (germline): LGHDT, YNNKEL (reference sequence). Trimming shortened V by 0 bases and J by 4 bases, and 22 bases separated the two germline ends.

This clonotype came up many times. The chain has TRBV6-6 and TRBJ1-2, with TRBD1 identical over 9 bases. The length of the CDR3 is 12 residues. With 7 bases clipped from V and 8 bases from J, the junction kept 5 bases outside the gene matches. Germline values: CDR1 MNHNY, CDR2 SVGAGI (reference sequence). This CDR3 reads CASTDTGGGYTF. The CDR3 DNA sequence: TGTGCCAGCACCGACACAGGGGGCGGCTACACCTTC.

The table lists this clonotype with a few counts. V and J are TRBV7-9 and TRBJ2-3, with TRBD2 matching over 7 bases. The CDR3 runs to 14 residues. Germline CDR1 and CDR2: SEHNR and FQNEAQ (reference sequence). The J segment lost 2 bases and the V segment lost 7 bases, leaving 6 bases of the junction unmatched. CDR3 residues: CASIAGTTTDTQYF. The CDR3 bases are TGTGCCAGCATTGCCGGGACTACCACAGATACGCAGTATTTT.

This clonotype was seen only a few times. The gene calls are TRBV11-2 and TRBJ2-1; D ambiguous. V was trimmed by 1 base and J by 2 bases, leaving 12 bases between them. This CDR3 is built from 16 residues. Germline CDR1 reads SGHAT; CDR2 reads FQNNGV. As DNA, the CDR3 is TGTGCCAGCAGCTTAGTTGGGCGCCATCCCTACAATGAGCAGTTCTTC. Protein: CASSLVGRHPYNEQFF.

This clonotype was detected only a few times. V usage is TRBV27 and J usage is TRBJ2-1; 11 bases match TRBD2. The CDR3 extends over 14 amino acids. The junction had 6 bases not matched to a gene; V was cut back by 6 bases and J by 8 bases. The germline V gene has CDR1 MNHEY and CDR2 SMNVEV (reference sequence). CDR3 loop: CASSVAGGFYEQFF. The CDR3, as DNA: TGTGCCAGCAGCGTAGCGGGGGGGTTCTATGAGCAGTTCTTC.

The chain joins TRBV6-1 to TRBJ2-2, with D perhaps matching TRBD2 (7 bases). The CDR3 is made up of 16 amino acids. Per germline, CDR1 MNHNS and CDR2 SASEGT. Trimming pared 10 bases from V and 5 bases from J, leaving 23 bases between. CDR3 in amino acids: CATSPVGGVGTGELFF. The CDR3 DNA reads TGTGCCACCAGCCCCGTAGGGGGGGTCGGGACCGGGGAGCTGTTTTTT.

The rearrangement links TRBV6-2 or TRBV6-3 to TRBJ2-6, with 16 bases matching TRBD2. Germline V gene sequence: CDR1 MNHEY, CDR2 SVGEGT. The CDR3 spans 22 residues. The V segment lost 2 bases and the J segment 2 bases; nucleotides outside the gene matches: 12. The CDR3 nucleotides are TGTGCCAGCAGTTACCTACTCGGGGGACTAGCGGGAGGGCCCACTGGGGCCAACGTCCTGACTTTC. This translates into CASSYLLGGLAGGPTGANVLTF.

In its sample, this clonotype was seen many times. The CDR3 DNA reads as TGTGCCAGCAGCTGGGCCAGCGGGGGCACAGATACGCAGTATTTT. Translation gives CASSWASGGTDTQYF. The V and J genes are TRBV7-2 and TRBJ2-3, with 7 bases identical to TRBD2. Losses at the gene ends were 4 bases for V and 1 base for J; bases not matched to a gene: 5. Per germline, CDR1 SGHTA and CDR2 FQGNSA. This CDR3 contains 15 residues. Supplemented by reference TRBV7-2 and TRBJ2-3, the full variable domain reads GAGVSQSPSNKVTEKGKDVELRCDPISGHTALYWYRQSLGQGLEFLIYFQGNSAPDKSGLPSDRFSAERTGGSVSTLTIQRTQQEDSAVYLCASSWASGGTDTQYFGPGTRLTVL.